The T cell receptor (beta chain) described here comes from a study of T cell repertoires in cytomegalovirus infection. Study-level background: Evidence of both CMV infection and a matching HLA type came from public TCR beta signatures.

TCRdb independently ran MiXCR on the reads; one entry per CDR3 protein. The table has around 530,000 distinct CDR3 sequences, around 27% seen once. In its sample, this clonotype was seen a few times. The target antigen is unknown. Study-wide results and limits: The study found HLA-C-restricted CMV-specific TCR beta clonotypes dominating the ex vivo response. Carriers of CMV and the relevant HLA type were discriminated by public TCR beta frequency.

The V end lost 4 bases, the J end lost 7 bases, and 13 bases lay between the germline ends. Germline values: CDR1 SEHNR, CDR2 FQNEAQ (reference sequence). This CDR3 spans 14 amino acids. This chain uses TRBV7-9 with TRBJ2-2; D possibly corresponds to TRBD1 (6 bases). Sample: PBMCs. The TCR originated in a human donor in good health (CMV status not recorded). Some clones in this sample may be carry-over from other donors' samples. The CDR3 is CASSSRGRSGELFF. DNA for the CDR3: TGTGCCAGCAGCTCCAGGGGAAGGAGCGGGGAGCTGTTTTTT.